This T cell receptor (beta chain) was recorded in a study of T-cell memory formation after mild COVID-19. With constant-segment primers, 5'RACE yielded cDNA libraries of TCR alpha and TCR beta that carried sample barcodes and UMIs. A single record per CDR3 protein comes from TCRdb applying MiXCR to the 5' RACE reads. The sample carries approximately 340,000 distinct CDR3 sequences, more than 15% recorded once. Study findings and constraints: The main location of contracting CD4+ clones was CM and EM, and that of contracting CD8+ clones was EMRA. Clones that contracted from day 15 to 85 were balanced CD4/CD8, while later expanders leaned CD4+.

This clonotype was detected a few times. What it binds is not known. V was clipped by 0 bases and J by 3 bases, with 8 bases between them. CDR1 and CDR2 (germline): WSHSY, SAAADI. The CDR3 consists of 14 residues. The chain recombines TRBV10-2 with TRBJ1-2; TRBD1 is a possible D gene (6 bases). The receptor's source is a man between 18 and 29 years old who had mild COVID-19 (a few samples of this study predate the infection). Cell type and time point are not known. Sequencing was done on a sample of PBMCs or a T cell subset sorted from them (not recorded which). This CDR3 is CASSESGAHYGYTF. DNA for the CDR3: TGCGCCAGCAGTGAGTCGGGGGCCCACTATGGCTACACCTTC.